One and the same sample provided the 30 T cell receptor beta chains below, sequenced in a study of CD8 T cells in ankylosing spondylitis. TCRdb reanalysed the 5' RACE reads using MiXCR and keeps one entry per CDR3 protein. The profile shows 120,000 to 150,000 distinct CDR3 sequences, 7% to 10% of them singletons. Sequenced material: synovial fluid, either unsorted or a sorted T cell fraction (not recorded which). The receptors stem from a male donor with ankylosing spondylitis.

This clonotype was counted a few times. This chain connects TRBV27 to TRBJ1-5, with D unclear. The CDR3 extends over 12 amino acids. The germline V gene has CDR1 MNHEY and CDR2 SMNVEV (reference sequence). V was cut by 4 bases and J by 5 bases, with 6 bases left in between. The CDR3 sequence: CASSSPYQPQHF. The DNA for the CDR3 is TGTGCCAGCAGTTCACCTTATCAGCCCCAGCATTTT.

This clonotype was counted ten times or more. The chain's CDR3 is CSAQTDYGYTF. The DNA for the CDR3 is TGCAGTGCTCAAACAGACTATGGCTACACCTTC. The chain is built from TRBV20-1 and TRBJ1-2; D call uncertain. Germline V gene data show CDR1 as DFQATT and CDR2 as SNEGSKA (reference sequence). The CDR3 length is 11 residues. V lost 5 bases to trimming and J lost 3 bases, with 7 bases between them.

This chain uses TRBV11-2 with TRBJ1-3, with 7 bases matching TRBD1. The CDR3 runs 13 residues. Trimming cost V 4 bases and J 6 bases; bases outside gene matches: 3. Germline V gene sequence: CDR1 SGHAT, CDR2 FQNNGV. The CDR3 bases are TGTGCCAGCAGCTGGCAGGGGGAAAACACCATATATTTT. It encodes CASSWQGENTIYF.

This chain connects TRBV7-9 to TRBJ1-2; TRBD1 agrees at 7 bases. The CDR3 contains 14 residues. V shed 5 bases, J shed 4 bases, and the junction held 7 bases outside the gene matches. Germline loops: CDR1 SEHNR, CDR2 FQNEAQ (reference sequence). CDR3 protein: CASSSTGVSYGYTF. CDR3 nucleotides: TGTGCCAGCAGCAGCACAGGGGTCAGCTATGGCTACACCTTC.

The table lists this clonotype with a few counts. This chain uses TRBV4-1 with TRBJ2-5, with no clear D. From germline, CDR1 is MGHRA and CDR2 YSYEKL. The CDR3 runs 11 residues. V lost 4 bases to trimming and J lost 7 bases, with 7 bases between them. The CDR3 sequence is CASSLDGTQYF. The CDR3 bases are TGCGCCAGCAGCCTAGATGGGACCCAGTACTTC.

This clonotype came up many times. This chain links TRBV18 with TRBJ1-2, with 7 bases that match TRBD1. The V segment lost 3 bases and the J segment 5 bases; nucleotides outside the gene matches: 6. Per germline, CDR1 KGHSH and CDR2 LQKENI. The CDR3 has 14 residues. The CDR3 here is CASSPGTVTYGYTF. As DNA, the CDR3 is TGTGCCAGCTCACCCGGGACAGTCACTTATGGCTACACCTTC.

The sample holds many counts of this clonotype. V gene TRBV29-1 combines with J gene TRBJ2-1; 9 nucleotides match TRBD2. The length of the CDR3 is 15 residues. Germline CDR1 reads SQVTM; CDR2 reads ANQGSEA. With 0 bases clipped from V and 9 bases from J, the junction kept 9 bases outside the gene matches. The CDR3 reads CSVEDWSGGLREQFF. In DNA form, the CDR3 reads TGCAGCGTTGAAGATTGGAGCGGGGGGTTGCGTGAGCAGTTCTTC.

In its sample, this clonotype was seen many times. CDR3 residues: CATSGAGGKTYEQYF. The CDR3 DNA is TGTGCCACCAGTGGGGCAGGGGGGAAAACCTACGAGCAGTACTTC. The chain employs TRBV24-1 and TRBJ2-7; a possible D gene is TRBD1 (7 bases). Germline-derived CDR1 and CDR2 are KGHDR and SFDVKD. Trimming removed 5 bases from V and 2 bases from J, with 15 bases in between. The CDR3 totals 15 residues.

The chain recombines TRBV6-2 or TRBV6-3 with TRBJ1-6; the D is unclear. Deletions cut 7 bases from V and 9 bases from J, with 16 bases between. Germline values: CDR1 MNHEY, CDR2 SVGEGT. The CDR3 spans 14 residues. The CDR3 sequence is CASNFDGTGSPLHF. The CDR3 DNA sequence: TGTGCCAGCAACTTCGACGGTACGGGTTCACCCCTCCACTTT.

This clonotype appeared a few times. The chain couples TRBV30 to TRBJ2-1, with 13 bases aligning to TRBD2. Trimming removed 0 bases from V and 4 bases from J; junction bases left unmatched: 0. Germline assignment: CDR1 GTSNPN and CDR2 SVGIG (reference sequence). The CDR3 is made up of 15 amino acids. Here the CDR3 DNA reads TGTGCCTGGAGTGTACTAGCGGGAGGGTACAATGAGCAGTTCTTC. It specifies CAWSVLAGGYNEQFF.

This clonotype was seen many times. This sequence joins TRBV12-5 and TRBJ2-2, with unresolved D. This CDR3 region has 16 residues. Trimming stripped 0 bases from V and 3 bases from J, with 11 bases between. Germline values: CDR1 LGHNT, CDR2 FRNRAP. The chain's CDR3 is CASGLVDPGYTGELFF. CDR3 sequence (DNA): TGTGCTAGTGGTTTGGTAGATCCTGGTTACACCGGGGAGCTGTTTTTT.

This clonotype was counted many times. The J gene is TRBJ1-5, the V gene TRBV6-1; possibly TRBD1 for D (6 bases). Between the trimmed V and J ends, which lost 6 bases and 3 bases, there was a span of 18 bases. The germline V gene has CDR1 MNHNS and CDR2 SASEGT. This CDR3 is built from 16 residues. This CDR3 reads CASSLNPGGINQPQHF. CDR3 nucleotide sequence: TGTGCCAGCAGCTTGAATCCGGGGGGCATCAATCAGCCCCAGCATTTT.

This chain connects TRBV28 to TRBJ2-2, with 14 bases matching TRBD2. There are 19 residues in the CDR3. After removal of 2 bases from V and 5 bases from J, the junction contained 10 bases not matched to a gene. CDR1 MDHEN and CDR2 SYDVKM come from the germline V gene. The chain's CDR3 is CASSLRRLAGGIWTGELFF. CDR3 nucleotide sequence: TGTGCCAGCAGTTTAAGGAGACTAGCGGGGGGGATATGGACCGGGGAGCTGTTTTTT.

This clonotype qualifies as medium-sized (0.01 to 0.1%). The rearrangement uses TRBV29-1 and TRBJ1-1; the match to TRBD1 covers 9 bases. CDR1 SQVTM and CDR2 ANQGSEA come from the germline V gene. There are 14 residues in the CDR3. The V segment lost 5 bases and the J segment 3 bases; nucleotides outside the gene matches: 7. The CDR3 region is CSVQRDRDYTEAFF. CDR3 in DNA: TGCAGCGTTCAACGGGACAGGGACTACACTGAAGCTTTCTTT.

This clonotype occurred a few times. The chain couples TRBV29-1 to TRBJ2-5, with 8 bases fitting TRBD1. The J segment lost 5 bases and the V segment lost 7 bases, leaving 12 bases of the junction unmatched. The CDR3 length is 14 residues. The germline V gene encodes CDR1 SQVTM and CDR2 ANQGSEA. DNA for the CDR3: TGCAGCGCTTCTCCGACAGGGGAGGCCGAGACCCAGTACTTC. Translation gives CSASPTGEAETQYF.

This clonotype has more than one count but fewer than ten. J is TRBJ1-1 and V is TRBV7-9; D is perhaps TRBD1 (6 bases). Per the germline V gene, CDR1 is SEHNR and CDR2 is FQNEAQ (reference sequence). V lost 1 base to trimming and J lost 5 bases, with 14 bases between them. This CDR3 region has 15 residues. The chain's CDR3 is CASSLGEQGPTEAFF. DNA of the CDR3: TGTGCCAGCAGCTTAGGGGAACAGGGTCCGACTGAAGCTTTCTTT.

The V call is TRBV2, the J call TRBJ2-1; D is perhaps TRBD2 (5 bases). CDR1 SNHLY and CDR2 FYNNEI come from the germline V gene. Trimming shortened V by 4 bases and J by 3 bases, and 10 bases separated the two germline ends. The CDR3 totals 14 residues. CDR3 in amino acids: CASSASGRYNEQFF. Written as DNA, the CDR3 is TGTGCCAGCAGTGCCAGCGGTCGCTACAATGAGCAGTTCTTC.

In its sample, this clonotype was seen many times. This sequence joins TRBV11-2 and TRBJ2-3, with 8 nucleotides matching TRBD2. The germline V gene has CDR1 SGHAT and CDR2 FQNNGV. The junction had 8 bases not matched to a gene; V was cut back by 1 base and J by 2 bases. The CDR3 contains 17 residues. This CDR3 reads CASSLGGAGAPTDTQYF. In DNA, the CDR3 is TGTGCCAGCAGCTTAGGGGGAGCGGGGGCCCCCACAGATACGCAGTATTTT.

This clonotype showed up many times. The V call is TRBV20-1, the J call TRBJ2-3; possibly TRBD2 for D (6 bases). V was cut by 5 bases and J by 7 bases, with 28 bases left in between. Germline CDR1 DFQATT, CDR2 SNEGSKA (reference sequence). The CDR3 has 17 amino acids. CDR3 loop: CSARGVWRDQIRNTQYF. The DNA for the CDR3 is TGCAGTGCTCGCGGTGTATGGCGGGACCAAATAAGAAATACGCAGTATTTT.

J is TRBJ2-2 and V is TRBV5-8; maybe TRBD2 (5 bases). Between the trimmed V and J ends, which lost 2 bases and 5 bases, there was a span of 13 bases. The CDR3 has 15 residues. CDR1 SGHTS and CDR2 YDEGEE come from the germline V gene. CDR3 loop: CASSFKDYYTGELFF. CDR3 nucleotides: TGTGCCAGCAGCTTCAAAGACTATTATACCGGGGAGCTGTTTTTT.

The chain couples TRBV2 to TRBJ2-2, with no clear D. The V gene's germline CDR1 is SNHLY and CDR2 FYNNEI. This CDR3 comprises 15 residues. V dropped 1 base and J dropped 7 bases, with 13 bases sitting between them. CDR3 residues: CASSEGRWDVGELFF. The CDR3 nucleotides are TGTGCCAGCAGTGAAGGTCGGTGGGATGTCGGGGAGCTGTTTTTT.

The CDR3 region is CASSWGRLGYEQYF. The DNA for the CDR3 is TGTGCCAGCAGTTGGGGAAGACTGGGTTACGAGCAGTACTTC. The chain employs TRBV6-5 and TRBJ2-7; D unresolved. Trimming took off 4 bases at V and 4 bases at J, with 14 bases between the two ends. There are 14 residues in the CDR3. In germline, CDR1 is MNHEY, CDR2 SVGAGI.

Ten or more counts support this clonotype. The rearrangement uses TRBV12-3 or TRBV12-4 and TRBJ2-3; D possibly corresponds to TRBD2 (6 bases). The CDR3 has 12 amino acids. Trimming left V 3 bases short and J 10 bases short, with 11 bases between. This chain's CDR3 is CASSFQGGPQYF. DNA of the CDR3: TGTGCCAGCAGTTTCCAGGGAGGTCCGCAGTATTTT.

This clonotype was observed many times. The chain links TRBV12-3 or TRBV12-4 to TRBJ2-1; no reliable D call. CDR3 length: 12 residues. Trimming shortened V by 7 bases and J by 10 bases, and 14 bases separated the two germline ends. Here the CDR3 reads CASTQPGREQFF. In nucleotides, the CDR3 is TGTGCCAGCACTCAGCCGGGCCGGGAGCAGTTCTTC.

Only a few counts were recorded for this clonotype. The J gene is TRBJ1-1, the V gene TRBV20-1; D remains unclear. The CDR3 length is 13 residues. V lost 2 bases to trimming and J lost 0 bases, with 7 bases between them. Germline V gene sequence: CDR1 DFQATT, CDR2 SNEGSKA (reference sequence). The chain's CDR3 is CSARQVLNTEAFF. CDR3 coding DNA: TGCAGTGCTAGACAGGTTTTGAACACTGAAGCTTTCTTT.

This clonotype was seen many times. In nucleotides, the CDR3 is TGTGCCAGCAGGTCCGGGACAGGGAACGAGCAGTACTTC. Translating gives CASRSGTGNEQYF. The V and J genes are TRBV12-3 or TRBV12-4 and TRBJ2-7, with 9 nucleotides matching TRBD1. There are 13 residues in the CDR3. The V gene end was trimmed by 6 bases and the J gene end by 5 bases; junction bases not matched to a gene: 5.

The V gene is TRBV5-1, the J gene TRBJ1-4; D is unclear. The germline CDR1 and CDR2 sequences are SGHRS and YFSETQ. The CDR3 sequence is 13 residues long. With 4 bases removed from V and 0 bases from J, the gap between germline ends came to 4 bases. The CDR3 bases are TGCGCCAGCAGCACGTCAACTAATGAAAAACTGTTTTTT. Translating it yields CASSTSTNEKLFF.

This clonotype has more than one count but fewer than ten. V usage is TRBV7-3 and J usage is TRBJ2-1; 7 bases agree with TRBD1. Germline assignment: CDR1 SGHTA and CDR2 FQGTGA. The trim removed 2 bases at V and 4 bases at J, leaving 2 bases unmatched. CDR3 length: 14 amino acids. The CDR3: CASSLQGQYNEQFF. The DNA for the CDR3 is TGTGCCAGCAGCTTACAGGGACAGTACAATGAGCAGTTCTTC.

Note on this clonotype: One base away lies a much larger clone, so this may be a sequencing read error. The CDR3 sequence: CASGRGLAGYSYEQYF. CDR3 bases: TGCGCCAGCGGCCGGGGACTAGCGGGGTACTCCTACGAGCAGTACTTC. The chain is built from TRBV5-1 and TRBJ2-7; TRBD2 matches 13 bases. V lost 7 bases and J lost 0; bases outside the gene matches: 7. Germline V gene data show CDR1 as SGHRS and CDR2 as YFSETQ. The CDR3 sequence is 16 residues long.

This clonotype has more than one count but fewer than ten. The chain recombines TRBV3-1 with TRBJ1-3; 7 nucleotides align to TRBD1. CDR1 LGHDT and CDR2 YNNKEL come from the germline V gene (reference sequence). With 3 bases clipped from V and 4 bases from J, the junction kept 6 bases outside the gene matches. CDR3 length: 15 amino acids. The CDR3 DNA is TGTGCCAGCAGCCAGATGACAGGGTACGGAAACACCATATATTTT. Its translation is CASSQMTGYGNTIYF. Full variable domain (remainder filled in from reference TRBV3-1 and TRBJ1-3): DTAVSQTPKYLVTQMGNDKSIKCEQNLGHDTMYWYKQDSKKFLKIMFSYNNKELIINETVPNRFSPKSPDKAHLNLHINSLELGDSAVYFCASSQMTGYGNTIYFGEGSWLTVV.